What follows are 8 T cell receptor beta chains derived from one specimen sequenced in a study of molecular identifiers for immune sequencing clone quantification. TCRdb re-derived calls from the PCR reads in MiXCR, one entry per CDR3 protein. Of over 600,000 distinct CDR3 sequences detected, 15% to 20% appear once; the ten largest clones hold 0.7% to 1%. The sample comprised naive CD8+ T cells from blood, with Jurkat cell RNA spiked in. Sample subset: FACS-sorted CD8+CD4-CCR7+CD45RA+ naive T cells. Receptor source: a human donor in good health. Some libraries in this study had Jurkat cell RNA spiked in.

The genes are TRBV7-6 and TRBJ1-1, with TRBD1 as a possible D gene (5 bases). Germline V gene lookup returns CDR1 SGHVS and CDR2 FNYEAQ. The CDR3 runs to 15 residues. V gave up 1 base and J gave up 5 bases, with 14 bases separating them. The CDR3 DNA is TGTGCCAGCAGCTTAGTGGAGGGTGGGGGGACTGAAGCTTTCTTT. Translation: CASSLVEGGGTEAFF.

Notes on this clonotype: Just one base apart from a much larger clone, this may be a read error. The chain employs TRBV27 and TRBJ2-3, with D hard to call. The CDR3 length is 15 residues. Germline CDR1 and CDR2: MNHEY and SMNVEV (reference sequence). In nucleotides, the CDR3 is TGTGCCATCAGTTTATCCGACGGAAGCACAGATACGCAGTATTTT. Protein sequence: CAISLSDGSTDTQYF.

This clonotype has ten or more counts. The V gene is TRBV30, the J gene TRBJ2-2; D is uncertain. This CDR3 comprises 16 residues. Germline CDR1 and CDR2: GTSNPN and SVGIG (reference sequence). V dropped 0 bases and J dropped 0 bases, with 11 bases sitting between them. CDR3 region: CAWSVLRPANTGELFF. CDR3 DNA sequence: TGTGCCTGGAGTGTACTTAGACCCGCGAACACCGGGGAGCTGTTTTTT.

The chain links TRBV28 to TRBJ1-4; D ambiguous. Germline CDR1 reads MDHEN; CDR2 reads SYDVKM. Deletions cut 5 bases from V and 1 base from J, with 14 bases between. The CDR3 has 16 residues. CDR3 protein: CASSETSPETNEKLFF. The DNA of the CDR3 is TGTGCCAGCAGTGAAACTAGCCCCGAAACTAATGAAAAACTGTTTTTT.

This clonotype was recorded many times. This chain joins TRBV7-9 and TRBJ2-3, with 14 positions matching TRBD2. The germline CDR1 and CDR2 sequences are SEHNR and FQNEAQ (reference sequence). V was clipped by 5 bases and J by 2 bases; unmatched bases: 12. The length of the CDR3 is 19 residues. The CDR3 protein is CASSPTSGRAELFTDTQYF. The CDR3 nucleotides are TGTGCCAGCAGCCCGACTAGCGGGAGGGCCGAGTTATTCACAGATACGCAGTATTTT.

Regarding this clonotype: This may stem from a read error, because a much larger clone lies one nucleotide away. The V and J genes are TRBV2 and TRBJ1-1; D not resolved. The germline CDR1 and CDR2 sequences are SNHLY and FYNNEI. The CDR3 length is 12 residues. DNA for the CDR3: TGTGACAGCAGGTTCGCCGCCACTGAAGCTTTCTTT. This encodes CDSRFAATEAFF.

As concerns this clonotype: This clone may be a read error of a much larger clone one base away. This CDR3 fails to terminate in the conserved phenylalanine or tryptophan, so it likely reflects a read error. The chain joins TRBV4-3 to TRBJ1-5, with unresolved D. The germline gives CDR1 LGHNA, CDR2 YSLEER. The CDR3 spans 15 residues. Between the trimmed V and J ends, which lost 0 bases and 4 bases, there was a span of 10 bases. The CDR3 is CASSQDRVSNQPQHL. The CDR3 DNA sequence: TGCGCCAGCAGCCAAGATCGGGTCTCGAATCAGCCCCAGCATTTA.

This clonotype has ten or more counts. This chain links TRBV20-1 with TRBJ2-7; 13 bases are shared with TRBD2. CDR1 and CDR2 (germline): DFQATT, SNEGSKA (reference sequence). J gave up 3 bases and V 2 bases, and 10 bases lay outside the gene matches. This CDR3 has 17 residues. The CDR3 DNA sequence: TGCAGTGCTAGACTACCACTAGCGGGAGGGGATATCTACGAGCAGTACTTC. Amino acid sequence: CSARLPLAGGDIYEQYF.